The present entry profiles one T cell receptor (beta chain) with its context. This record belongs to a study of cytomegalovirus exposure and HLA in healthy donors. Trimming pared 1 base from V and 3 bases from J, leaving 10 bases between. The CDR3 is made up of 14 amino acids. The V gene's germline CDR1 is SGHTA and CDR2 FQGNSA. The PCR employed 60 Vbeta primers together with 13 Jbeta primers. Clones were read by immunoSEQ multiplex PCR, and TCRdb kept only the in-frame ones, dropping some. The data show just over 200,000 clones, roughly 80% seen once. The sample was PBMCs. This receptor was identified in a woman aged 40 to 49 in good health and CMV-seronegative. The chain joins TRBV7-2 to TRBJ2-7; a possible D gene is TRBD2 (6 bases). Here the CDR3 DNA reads TGTGCCAGCAGCTTAGAGGCGGGAATCTACGAGCAGTACTTC. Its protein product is CASSLEAGIYEQYF.